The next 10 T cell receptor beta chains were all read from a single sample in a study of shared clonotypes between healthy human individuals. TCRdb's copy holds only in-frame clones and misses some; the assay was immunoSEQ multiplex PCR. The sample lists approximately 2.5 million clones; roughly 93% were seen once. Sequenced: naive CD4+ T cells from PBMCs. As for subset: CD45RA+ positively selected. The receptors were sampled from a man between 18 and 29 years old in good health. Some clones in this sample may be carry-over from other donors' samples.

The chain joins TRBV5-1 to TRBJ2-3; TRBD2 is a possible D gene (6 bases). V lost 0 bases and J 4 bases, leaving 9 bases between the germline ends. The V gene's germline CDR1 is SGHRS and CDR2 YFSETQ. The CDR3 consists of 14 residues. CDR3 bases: TGCGCCAGCAGCTTGGAAGGGGAGGCAGATACGCAGTATTTT. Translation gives CASSLEGEADTQYF.

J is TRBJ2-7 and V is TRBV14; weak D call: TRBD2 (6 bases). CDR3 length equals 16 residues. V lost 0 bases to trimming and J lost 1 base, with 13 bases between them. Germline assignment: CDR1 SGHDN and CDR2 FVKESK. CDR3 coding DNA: TGTGCCAGCAGCCAAGATTGGGGAGGTCCTTCCTACGAGCAGTACTTC. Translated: CASSQDWGGPSYEQYF.

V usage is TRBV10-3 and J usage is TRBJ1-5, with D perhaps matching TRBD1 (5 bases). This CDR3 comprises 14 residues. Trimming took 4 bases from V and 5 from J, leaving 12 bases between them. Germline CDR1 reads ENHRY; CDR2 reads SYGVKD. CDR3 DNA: TGTGCCATCAGTGTCCAGGGCAAGGATCAGCCCCAGCATTTT. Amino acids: CAISVQGKDQPQHF.

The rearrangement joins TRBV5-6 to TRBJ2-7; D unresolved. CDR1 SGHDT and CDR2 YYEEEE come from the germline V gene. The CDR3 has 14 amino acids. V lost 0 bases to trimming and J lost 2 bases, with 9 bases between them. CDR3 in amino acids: CASSLAEKTYEQYF. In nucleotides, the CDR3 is TGTGCCAGCAGCTTGGCCGAGAAGACCTACGAGCAGTACTTC.

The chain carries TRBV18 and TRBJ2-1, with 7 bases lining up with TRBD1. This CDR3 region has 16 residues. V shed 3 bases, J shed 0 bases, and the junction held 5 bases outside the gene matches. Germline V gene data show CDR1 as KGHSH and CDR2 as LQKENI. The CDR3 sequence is CASSPSDRSSYNEQFF. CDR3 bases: TGTGCCAGCTCACCGTCGGACAGGAGCTCCTACAATGAGCAGTTCTTC.

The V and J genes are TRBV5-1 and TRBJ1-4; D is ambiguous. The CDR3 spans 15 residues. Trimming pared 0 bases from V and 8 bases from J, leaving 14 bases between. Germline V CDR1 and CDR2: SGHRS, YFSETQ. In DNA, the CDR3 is TGCGCCAGCAGCTTGGTGGGTCCGGAACGGGAAAAACTGTTTTTT. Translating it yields CASSLVGPEREKLFF. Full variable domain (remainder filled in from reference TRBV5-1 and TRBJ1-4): KAGVTQTPRYLIKTRGQQVTLSCSPISGHRSVSWYQQTPGQGLQFLFEYFSETQRNKGNFPGRFSGRQFSNSRSEMNVSTLELGDSALYLCASSLVGPEREKLFFGSGTQLSVL.

The CDR3 here is CASSPREGPYEQFF. Here the CDR3 DNA reads TGTGCCAGCAGCCCTAGGGAGGGCCCCTATGAGCAGTTCTTC. The rearrangement joins TRBV7-7 to TRBJ2-1, with 7 nucleotides matching TRBD2. Germline CDR1 is SSHAT and CDR2 is FNYEAQ (reference sequence). The CDR3 is 14 residues long. The junction had 9 bases not matched to a gene; V was cut back by 5 bases and J by 8 bases. Full variable domain (missing parts from reference TRBV7-7 and TRBJ2-1): GAGVSQSPRYKVTKRGQDVTLRCDPISSHATLYWYQQALGQGPEFLTYFNYEAQPDKSGLPSDRFSAERPEGSISTLTIQRTEQRDSAMYRCASSPREGPYEQFFGPGTRLTVL.

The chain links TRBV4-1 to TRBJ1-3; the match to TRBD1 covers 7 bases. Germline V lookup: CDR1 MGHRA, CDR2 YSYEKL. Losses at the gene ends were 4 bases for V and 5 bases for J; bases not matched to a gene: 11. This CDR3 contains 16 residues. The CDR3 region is CASSPGQARSRNTIYF. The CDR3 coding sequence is TGCGCCAGCAGCCCCGGACAGGCGAGGTCCCGAAACACCATATATTTT.

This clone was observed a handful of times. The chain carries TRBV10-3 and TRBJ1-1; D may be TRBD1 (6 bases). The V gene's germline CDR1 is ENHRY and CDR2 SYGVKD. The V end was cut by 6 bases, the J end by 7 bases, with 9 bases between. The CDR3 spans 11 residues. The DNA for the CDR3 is TGTGCCATCAGCATACAGGGTGAAGCTTTCTTT. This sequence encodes CAISIQGEAFF.

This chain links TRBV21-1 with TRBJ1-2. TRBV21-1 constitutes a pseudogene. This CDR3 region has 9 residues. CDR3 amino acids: CASSRVNTF. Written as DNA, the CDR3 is TGTGCCAGCAGCAGGGTTAACACCTTC.